This passage covers 18 T cell receptor beta chains from one sample sequenced in a study of CD8 T cells in Susac syndrome. It was with random hexamers that about 0.45 to 1 ug RNA was reverse transcribed. MiXCR, applied by TCRdb to the immunoSEQ multiplex PCR reads, yields one record per CDR3 protein. The sample lists about 430,000 distinct CDR3 sequences; roughly 85% were seen once. The sample taken for sequencing was CD8+ T cells from PBMCs. The receptor set was obtained from a human donor with multiple sclerosis.

The rearrangement links TRBV30 to TRBJ1-1, with no clear D. Germline V gene sequence: CDR1 GTSNPN, CDR2 SVGIG (reference sequence). Trimming removed 3 bases at V and 10 bases at J, with 21 bases between. This CDR3 is 14 amino acids long. CDR3 DNA: TGTGCCTGGAGCGCCACGGGCGGTGGGGTCGGAGCTTTCTTT. Amino acid sequence: CAWSATGGGVGAFF. The full variable domain, completed using reference TRBV30 and TRBJ1-1, is SQTIHQWPATLVQPVGSPLSLECTVEGTSNPNLYWYRQAAGRGLQLLFYSVGIGQISSEVPQNLSASRPQDRQFILSSKKLLLSDSGFYLCAWSATGGGVGAFFGQGTRLTVV.

This clonotype was counted a single time. This sequence joins TRBV2 and TRBJ1-5, with D uncertain. The germline V gene has CDR1 SNHLY and CDR2 FYNNEI. There are 16 residues in the CDR3. With 1 base removed from V and 5 bases from J, the gap between germline ends came to 15 bases. The DNA for the CDR3 is TGTGCCAGCAGTGAAGGCGACTCTCACTGGCATCAGCCCCAGCATTTT. Its protein product is CASSEGDSHWHQPQHF. Complete variable domain (other parts from reference TRBV2 and TRBJ1-5): EPEVTQTPSHQVTQMGQEVILRCVPISNHLYFYWYRQILGQKVEFLVSFYNNEISEKSEIFDDQFSVERPDGSNFTLKIRSTKLEDSAMYFCASSEGDSHWHQPQHFGDGTRLSIL.

This chain links TRBV9 with TRBJ1-2, with D maybe TRBD1 (6 bases). This CDR3 region has 15 residues. The germline gives CDR1 SGDLS, CDR2 YYNGEE. V dropped 0 bases and J dropped 1 base, with 10 bases sitting between them. The CDR3 DNA sequence: TGTGCCAGCAGCGTAGGAGGGGGAGGTAACTATGGCTACACCTTC. This codes for CASSVGGGGNYGYTF.

As concerns this clonotype: One end of the junction varies from germline; a read error may be responsible. This chain's CDR3 is CASSYDTANTKAFF. The CDR3 DNA is TGTGCCAGCAGCTATGACACCGCGAACACTAAAGCTTTCTTT. This sequence joins TRBV7-6 and TRBJ1-1, with D hard to call. The CDR3 extends over 14 amino acids. Germline CDR1 SGHVS, CDR2 FNYEAQ. Using reference TRBV7-6 and TRBJ1-1 for the parts outside the CDR3, the full variable domain is GAGVSQSPRYKVTKRGQDVALRCDPISGHVSLYWYRQALGQGPEFLTYFNYEAQQDKSGLPNDRFSAERPEGSISTLTIQRTEQRDSAMYRCASSYDTANTKAFFGQGTRLTVV.

The rearrangement links TRBV28 to TRBJ2-7; no clear D gene. V was cut by 5 bases and J by 4 bases, with 15 bases left in between. This CDR3 is 14 amino acids long. The V gene's germline CDR1 is MDHEN and CDR2 SYDVKM. The CDR3 nucleotides read TGTGCCAGCAGTCCGGCCATGCTCGGGTACGAGCAGTACTTC. Protein: CASSPAMLGYEQYF.

The chain uses TRBV7-2 and TRBJ1-2, with no clear D. V dropped 7 bases and J dropped 1 base, with 4 bases sitting between them. In germline, CDR1 is SGHTA, CDR2 FQGNSA. The CDR3 is made up of 11 amino acids. CDR3 sequence (DNA): TGTGCCAGCACCGATAACTATGGCTACACCTTC. Its protein is CASTDNYGYTF.

The chain recombines TRBV12-5 with TRBJ2-7; weak D call: TRBD1 (6 bases). Germline V gives CDR1 LGHNT, CDR2 FRNRAP. Trimming took 4 bases from V and 3 from J, leaving 16 bases between them. CDR3 length: 15 residues. The CDR3 region is CASGSRDTGLYEQYF. The CDR3 bases are TGTGCTAGTGGTTCCCGGGACACCGGCCTCTACGAGCAGTACTTC.

V is TRBV5-6 and J is TRBJ2-1, with TRBD2 matching 10 bases. The V and J ends lost 5 bases and 1 base, in that order; junction bases with no gene match: 3. Germline CDR1 is SGHDT and CDR2 is YYEEEE. This CDR3 is 15 amino acids long. CDR3 sequence (DNA): TGTGCCAGCAGTGTTAGCGGGAGGTCCTACAATGAGCAGTTCTTC. This encodes CASSVSGRSYNEQFF.

V and J are TRBV7-7 and TRBJ2-7; D is perhaps TRBD1 (6 bases). This CDR3 is 15 amino acids long. CDR1 SSHAT and CDR2 FNYEAQ come from the germline V gene (reference sequence). Trimming cost V 5 bases and J 2 bases, with 16 bases left between them. The CDR3 is CASSPGAGEAYEQYF. CDR3 nucleotide sequence: TGTGCCAGCAGCCCTGGCGCAGGGGAAGCCTACGAGCAGTACTTC.

The chain is built from TRBV6-5 and TRBJ1-1, with D perhaps matching TRBD1 (5 bases). Germline assignment: CDR1 MNHEY and CDR2 SVGAGI. This CDR3 region has 14 residues. V lost 0 bases to trimming and J lost 3 bases, with 8 bases between them. The CDR3 sequence: CASSYSGEDTEAFF. As DNA, the CDR3 is TGTGCCAGCAGTTACTCGGGGGAGGACACTGAAGCTTTCTTT.

The chain carries TRBV2 and TRBJ2-4; TRBD1 matches 11 bases. V shed 7 bases and J 0 bases; nucleotides not matched to a gene: 14. In germline, CDR1 is SNHLY, CDR2 FYNNEI. The CDR3 is made up of 19 amino acids. The CDR3 here is CASTPTGQGVDLAKNIQYF. The CDR3, as DNA: TGTGCCAGCACCCCAACGGGACAGGGGGTAGATCTAGCCAAAAACATTCAGTACTTC.

CDR3 protein: CSVEDPFVGYTF. CDR3 bases: TGCAGCGTTGAAGACCCCTTTGTCGGCTACACCTTC. The chain uses TRBV29-1 and TRBJ1-2; unclear D gene. The ends were cut back, 0 bases at V and 8 bases at J, with 10 bases in the middle. Germline loops: CDR1 SQVTM, CDR2 ANQGSEA. CDR3 size: 12 residues. Full variable domain (rest looked up from reference TRBV29-1 and TRBJ1-2): SAVISQKPSRDICQRGTSLTIQCQVDSQVTMMFWYRQQPGQSLTLIATANQGSEATYESGFVIDKFPISRPNLTFSTLTVSNMSPEDSSIYLCSVEDPFVGYTFGSGTRLTVV.

J is TRBJ1-2 and V is TRBV5-1; D is unclear. This CDR3 has 14 amino acids. Germline V lookup: CDR1 SGHRS, CDR2 YFSETQ. Between the trimmed V and J ends, which lost 0 bases and 3 bases, there was a span of 9 bases. In nucleotides, the CDR3 is TGCGCCAGCAGCTTGGGGCAGCCCGACTATGGCTACACCTTC. Translated, it gives CASSLGQPDYGYTF.

The chain is built from TRBV5-6 and TRBJ2-5; possible D gene TRBD1, 5 bases. The CDR3 spans 16 residues. The V gene lost 0 bases and the J gene lost 1 base, with 13 bases spanning the gap. From germline, CDR1 is SGHDT and CDR2 YYEEEE. The CDR3 region has the DNA TGTGCCAGCAGCTTGGGCGCGGCAGGGCTCCAAGAGACCCAGTACTTC. Its protein product is CASSLGAAGLQETQYF.

The chain joins TRBV2 to TRBJ2-5; no reliable D call. Germline V gene sequence: CDR1 SNHLY, CDR2 FYNNEI. The ends were cut back, 2 bases at V and 2 bases at J, with 9 bases in the middle. There are 14 residues in the CDR3. CDR3 DNA sequence: TGTGCCAGCAGTGAATATGGGCAGCAAGAGACCCAGTACTTC. Its protein is CASSEYGQQETQYF.

This chain connects TRBV28 to TRBJ2-7, with a tentative D call TRBD1 (5 bases). Trimming shortened V by 6 bases and J by 5 bases, and 20 bases separated the two germline ends. CDR1 is MDHEN, CDR2 SYDVKM, per germline. CDR3 length: 15 residues. The CDR3 nucleotides are TGTGCCAGCAGATTACCCTCGGTAGGGGTGAACGAGCAGTACTTC. Its translation: CASRLPSVGVNEQYF. The whole variable domain, remainder taken from reference TRBV28 and TRBJ2-7, is DVKVTQSSRYLVKRTGEKVFLECVQDMDHENMFWYRQDPGLGLRLIYFSYDVKMKEKGDIPEGYSVSREKKERFSLILESASTNQTSMYLCASRLPSVGVNEQYFGPGTRLTVT.

V gene TRBV6-2 or TRBV6-3 combines with J gene TRBJ1-1, with 8 positions matching TRBD1. The CDR3 runs 16 residues. V shed 2 bases and J 6 bases; nucleotides not matched to a gene: 11. Germline-derived CDR1 and CDR2 are MNHEY and SVGEGT. CDR3 amino acids: CASSYMDRVYRSEAFF. DNA of the CDR3: TGTGCCAGCAGTTACATGGACAGGGTGTACCGGTCTGAAGCTTTCTTT.

The rearrangement uses TRBV30 and TRBJ1-1, with 7 positions matching TRBD1. V dropped 3 bases and J dropped 4; count of bases not matched to a gene: 8. The CDR3 totals 14 residues. Germline V gives CDR1 GTSNPN, CDR2 SVGIG (reference sequence). Here the CDR3 reads CAWSDLTGLTEAFF. CDR3 sequence (DNA): TGTGCCTGGAGCGATTTGACAGGGCTCACTGAAGCTTTCTTT.